A selection of T cell receptor beta chains follows, all from one sample in a study of blood T cell repertoires in COVID-19. Profiled with immunoSEQ multiplex PCR; TCRdb holds only in-frame clones, not every one. The sample holds under 200,000 clones, 80% to 95% seen once. Sequencing used peripheral blood. These receptors were taken from a man in his fifties or sixties with acute or convalescent COVID-19. The CDR3 runs from the conserved cysteine through the conserved F or W. The D gene is left open where the match is weak. The size field is filled for only some rows; it gives once, few, many or a size class.

D gene,J gene,clone size,V gene,CDR3 length,CDR3 DNA,CDR3 protein
NA,TRBJ2-2,NA,TRBV5-4,12,TGTGCCAGCAGCTGGAGGGCCGGGGAGCTGTTTTTT,CASSWRAGELFF
TRBD1,TRBJ2-7,NA,TRBV5-4,16,TGTGCCAGCAGCTCAACGGACAGGGGCCTGGCCTACGAGCAGTACTTC,CASSSTDRGLAYEQYF
NA,TRBJ1-3,NA,TRBV30,14,TGTGCCTGGAGTGTCGAGAATAGGGGGAACACCATATATTTT,CAWSVENRGNTIYF
TRBD2,TRBJ2-2,once,TRBV5-4,18,TGTGCCAGCAGCTTGGTCGCCGGGACTAGCGGGGACACCGGGGAGCTGTTTTTT,CASSLVAGTSGDTGELFF
NA,TRBJ1-1,few,TRBV6-2/TRBV6-3,13,TGTGCCAGCAGTCGAGCCACGCACACTGAAGCTTTCTTT,CASSRATHTEAFF
NA,TRBJ1-2,NA,TRBV18,15,TGTGCCAGCTCACCATCACAGGATTCTAACTATGGCTACACCTTC,CASSPSQDSNYGYTF
NA,TRBJ1-5,NA,TRBV28,12,TGTGCCAGCCTACAGGCCGATCAGCCCCAGCATTTT,CASLQADQPQHF
TRBD1,TRBJ2-7,NA,TRBV6-5,14,TGTGCCAGCAGGGGGGACAGGCGAACCTACGAGCAGTACTTC,CASRGDRRTYEQYF
TRBD2,TRBJ2-1,NA,TRBV7-3,16,TGTGCCAGCAGCGCTAGCGGGATCCGGTCCTACAATGAGCAGTTCTTC,CASSASGIRSYNEQFF
TRBD1,TRBJ1-5,NA,TRBV28,14,TGTGCCAGCAGAAGCGGACAGGGGAATCAGCCCCAGCATTTT,CASRSGQGNQPQHF
NA,TRBJ1-2,NA,TRBV6-5,13,TGTGCCAGCAGAGCCGCCAGCTCGGGGGGCTACACCTTC,CASRAASSGGYTF
TRBD1,TRBJ1-1,few,TRBV18,14,TGTGCCAGCTCACTGGGACAGGGGGCCGCTGAAGCTTTCTTT,CASSLGQGAAEAFF
TRBD1,TRBJ2-5,NA,TRBV4-1,15,TGCGCCAGCAGCCAAGGGGACAGAGACCAAGAGACCCAGTACTTC,CASSQGDRDQETQYF
TRBD2,TRBJ2-2,once,TRBV5-1,18,TGCGCCAGCAGCTTGGGACTAGCGGGAGGGCCCAACACCGGGGAGCTGTTTTTT,CASSLGLAGGPNTGELFF
NA,TRBJ1-2,NA,TRBV28,14,TGTGCCAGCAGTTTTGGTCGGACACCGTATGGCTACACCTTC,CASSFGRTPYGYTF
NA,TRBJ1-5,NA,TRBV12-5,14,TGTGCTAGTGGTACCGGGACATCAAATCAGCCCCAGCATTTT,CASGTGTSNQPQHF
TRBD1,TRBJ1-1,NA,TRBV19,14,TGTGCCAGTAGTACACAGGGGGCCCGGACTGAAGCTTTCTTT,CASSTQGARTEAFF
NA,TRBJ2-3,NA,TRBV9,15,TGTGCCAGCAGTCCTCTGAAAGCGCGGACAGATACGCAGTATTTT,CASSPLKARTDTQYF